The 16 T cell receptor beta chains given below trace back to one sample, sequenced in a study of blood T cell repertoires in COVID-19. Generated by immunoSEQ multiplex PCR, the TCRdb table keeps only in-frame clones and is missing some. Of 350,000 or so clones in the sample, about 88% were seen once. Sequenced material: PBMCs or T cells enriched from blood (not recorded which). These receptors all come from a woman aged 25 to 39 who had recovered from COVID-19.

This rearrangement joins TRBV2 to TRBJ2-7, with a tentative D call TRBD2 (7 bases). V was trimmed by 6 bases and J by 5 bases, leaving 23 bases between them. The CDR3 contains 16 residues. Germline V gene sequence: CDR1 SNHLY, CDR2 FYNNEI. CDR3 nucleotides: TGTGCCAGCAGAACGGGGGAGGGGGTCTCTTCCCACGAGCAGTACTTC. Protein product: CASRTGEGVSSHEQYF.

The CDR3: CASSEALQGPLSYNEQFF. DNA for the CDR3: TGTGCCAGCAGTGAAGCGCTTCAGGGGCCCCTATCCTACAATGAGCAGTTCTTC. The chain joins TRBV6-1 to TRBJ2-1, with a tentative D call TRBD1 (6 bases). This CDR3 contains 18 residues. In germline, CDR1 is MNHNS, CDR2 SASEGT. V dropped 0 bases and J dropped 1 base, with 16 bases sitting between them.

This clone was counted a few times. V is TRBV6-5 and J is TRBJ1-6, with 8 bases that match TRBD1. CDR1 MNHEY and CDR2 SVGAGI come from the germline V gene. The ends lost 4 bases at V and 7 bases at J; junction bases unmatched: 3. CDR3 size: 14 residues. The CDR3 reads CASSSGGENSPLHF. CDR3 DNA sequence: TGTGCCAGCAGTTCAGGGGGCGAAAATTCACCCCTCCACTTT.

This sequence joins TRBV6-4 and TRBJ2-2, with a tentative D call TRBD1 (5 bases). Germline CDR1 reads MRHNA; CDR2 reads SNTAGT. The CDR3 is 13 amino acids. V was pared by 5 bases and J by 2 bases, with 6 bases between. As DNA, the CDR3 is TGTGCCAGCAGTACAGGAAACACCGGGGAGCTGTTTTTT. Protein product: CASSTGNTGELFF.

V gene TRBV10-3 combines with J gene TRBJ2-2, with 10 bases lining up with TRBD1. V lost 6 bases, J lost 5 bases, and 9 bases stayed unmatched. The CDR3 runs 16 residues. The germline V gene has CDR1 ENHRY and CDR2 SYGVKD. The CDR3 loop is CAIRASGTGDTGELFF. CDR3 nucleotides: TGTGCCATCAGGGCCTCCGGGACAGGGGATACCGGGGAGCTGTTTTTT.

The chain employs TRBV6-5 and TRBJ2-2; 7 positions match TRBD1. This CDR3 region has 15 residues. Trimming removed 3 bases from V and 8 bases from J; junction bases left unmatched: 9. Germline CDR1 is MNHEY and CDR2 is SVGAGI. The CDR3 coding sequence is TGTGCCAGCAGTTATCATGAAACAGGGGTTGGGGAGCTGTTTTTT. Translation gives CASSYHETGVGELFF.

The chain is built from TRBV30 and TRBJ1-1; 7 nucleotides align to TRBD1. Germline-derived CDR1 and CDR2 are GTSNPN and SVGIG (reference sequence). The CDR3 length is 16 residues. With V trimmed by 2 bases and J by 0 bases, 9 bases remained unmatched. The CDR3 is CAWSPQTTGMNTEAFF. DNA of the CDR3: TGTGCCTGGAGTCCACAAACGACAGGGATGAACACTGAAGCTTTCTTT.

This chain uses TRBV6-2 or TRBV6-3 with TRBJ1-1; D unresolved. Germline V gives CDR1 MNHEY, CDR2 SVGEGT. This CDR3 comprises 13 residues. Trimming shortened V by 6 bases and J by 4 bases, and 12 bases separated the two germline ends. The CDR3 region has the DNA TGTGCCAGCAGCACTCCCCGGGGCACTGAAGCTTTCTTT. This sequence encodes CASSTPRGTEAFF.

CDR3 DNA sequence: TGCGCCAGCAGCTTACAGCAGGGGGGCGGGGAGCTGTTTTTT. Protein: CASSLQQGGGELFF. This rearrangement joins TRBV5-1 to TRBJ2-2; the D gene is possibly TRBD1 (7 bases). The CDR3 loop spans 14 amino acids. CDR1 SGHRS and CDR2 YFSETQ come from the germline V gene. V lost 2 bases to trimming and J lost 7 bases, with 12 bases between them.

The chain's CDR3 is CANATQANYGYTF. The CDR3 DNA is TGCGCCAACGCCACCCAGGCTAACTATGGCTACACCTTC. The chain employs TRBV10-1 and TRBJ1-2; no clear D. The CDR3 contains 13 residues. V gave up 10 bases and J gave up 0 bases, with 12 bases separating them. The germline V gene encodes CDR1 WNHNN and CDR2 SYGVQD (reference sequence).

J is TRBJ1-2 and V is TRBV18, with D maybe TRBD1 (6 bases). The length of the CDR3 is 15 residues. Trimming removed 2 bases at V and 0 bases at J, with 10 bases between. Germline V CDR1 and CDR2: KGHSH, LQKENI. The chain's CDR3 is CASSPNRDPNYGYTF. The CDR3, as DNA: TGTGCCAGCTCACCAAACAGGGACCCTAACTATGGCTACACCTTC. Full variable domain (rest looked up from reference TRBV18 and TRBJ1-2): NAGVMQNPRHLVRRRGQEARLRCSPMKGHSHVYWYRQLPEEGLKFMVYLQKENIIDESGMPKERFSAEFPKEGPSILRIQQVVRGDSAAYFCASSPNRDPNYGYTFGSGTRLTVV.

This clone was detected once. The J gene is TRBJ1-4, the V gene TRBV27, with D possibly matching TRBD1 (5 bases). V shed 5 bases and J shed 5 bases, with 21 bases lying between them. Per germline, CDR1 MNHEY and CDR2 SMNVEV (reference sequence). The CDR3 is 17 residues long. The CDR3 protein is CASSVQGPLLRNEKLFF. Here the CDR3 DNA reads TGTGCCAGCAGTGTTCAGGGTCCCCTTTTAAGGAATGAAAAACTGTTTTTT.

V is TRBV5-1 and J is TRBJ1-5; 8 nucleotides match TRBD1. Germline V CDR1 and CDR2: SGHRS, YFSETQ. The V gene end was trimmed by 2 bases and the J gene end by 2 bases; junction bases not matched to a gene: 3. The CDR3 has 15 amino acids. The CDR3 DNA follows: TGCGCCAGCAGCTTACAGGGGGATGGCAATCAGCCCCAGCATTTT. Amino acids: CASSLQGDGNQPQHF. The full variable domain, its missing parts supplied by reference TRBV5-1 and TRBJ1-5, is KAGVTQTPRYLIKTRGQQVTLSCSPISGHRSVSWYQQTPGQGLQFLFEYFSETQRNKGNFPGRFSGRQFSNSRSEMNVSTLELGDSALYLCASSLQGDGNQPQHFGDGTRLSIL.

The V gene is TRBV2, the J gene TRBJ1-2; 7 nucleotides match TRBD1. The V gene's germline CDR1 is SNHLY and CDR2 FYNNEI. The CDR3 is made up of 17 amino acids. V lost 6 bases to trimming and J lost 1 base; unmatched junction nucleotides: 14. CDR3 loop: CASRPPLRQGVNYGYTF. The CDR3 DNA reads TGTGCCAGCAGACCCCCCCTAAGACAGGGTGTTAACTATGGCTACACCTTC. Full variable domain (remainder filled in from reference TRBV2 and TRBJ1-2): EPEVTQTPSHQVTQMGQEVILRCVPISNHLYFYWYRQILGQKVEFLVSFYNNEISEKSEIFDDQFSVERPDGSNFTLKIRSTKLEDSAMYFCASRPPLRQGVNYGYTFGSGTRLTVV.

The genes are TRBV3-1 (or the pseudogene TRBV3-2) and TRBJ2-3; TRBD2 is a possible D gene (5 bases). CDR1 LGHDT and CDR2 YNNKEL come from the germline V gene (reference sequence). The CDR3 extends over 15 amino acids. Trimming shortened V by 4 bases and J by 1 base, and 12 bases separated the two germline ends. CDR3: CASSLPADGTDTQYF. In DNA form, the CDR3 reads TGTGCCAGCAGCCTCCCAGCGGACGGCACAGATACGCAGTATTTT.

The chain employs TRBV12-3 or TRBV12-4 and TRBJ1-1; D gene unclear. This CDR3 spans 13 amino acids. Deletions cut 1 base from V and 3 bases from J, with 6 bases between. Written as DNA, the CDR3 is TGTGCCAGCAGTTTAGGTATCTACACTGAAGCTTTCTTT. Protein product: CASSLGIYTEAFF.